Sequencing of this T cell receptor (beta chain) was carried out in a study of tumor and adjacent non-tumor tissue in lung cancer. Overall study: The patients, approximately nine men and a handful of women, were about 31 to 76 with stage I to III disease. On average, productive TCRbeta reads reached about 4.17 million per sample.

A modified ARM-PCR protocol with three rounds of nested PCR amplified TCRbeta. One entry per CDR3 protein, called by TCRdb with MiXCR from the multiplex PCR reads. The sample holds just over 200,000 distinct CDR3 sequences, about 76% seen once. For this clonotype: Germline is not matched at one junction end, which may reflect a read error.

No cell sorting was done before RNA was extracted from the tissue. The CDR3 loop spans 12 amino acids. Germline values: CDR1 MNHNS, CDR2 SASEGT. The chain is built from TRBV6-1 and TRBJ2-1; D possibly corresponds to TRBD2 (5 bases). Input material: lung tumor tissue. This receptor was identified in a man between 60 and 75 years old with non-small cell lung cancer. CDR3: CASSGVNREQFF. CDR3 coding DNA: TGTGCCAGCAGCGGGGTAAACCGTGAGCAATTCTTC.